A selection of T cell receptor beta chains follows, all from one sample in a study of cytomegalovirus exposure and HLA in healthy donors. The method was immunoSEQ multiplex PCR; TCRdb's version includes in-frame clones alone and lacks a portion of them. There are some 120,000 clones in the sample; 80% occur only once, and over 2.5% lies in the top ten. Sequencing was carried out using PBMCs. The origin of the receptors is a male donor in good health and CMV-seronegative. CDR3s include the opening cysteine and the closing phenylalanine or tryptophan. D genes are given only for firm matches. Clone size is given for some rows only: seen once, a few or many times, or a class if the clone is expanded.

abundance: few; v_gene: TRBV15; d_gene: TRBD2; len: 16; j_gene: TRBJ2-2; CDR3aa: CATSRGTSGGTGELFF; CDR3nt: TGTGCCACCAGCAGAGGGACTAGCGGGGGTACCGGGGAGCTGTTTTTT
abundance: few; v_gene: TRBV6-1; d_gene: TRBD1; len: 14; j_gene: TRBJ2-2; CDR3aa: CASGGTGRPGELFF; CDR3nt: TGTGCCAGCGGGGGGACAGGACGTCCCGGGGAGCTGTTTTTT
abundance: NA; v_gene: TRBV10-1; d_gene: TRBD1; len: 14; j_gene: TRBJ2-2; CDR3aa: CASRQGENTGELFF; CDR3nt: TGCGCCAGCAGACAGGGGGAAAACACCGGGGAGCTGTTTTTT
abundance: NA; v_gene: TRBV11-3; d_gene: TRBD1; len: 14; j_gene: TRBJ2-1; CDR3aa: CASSPGQVYNEQFF; CDR3nt: TGTGCCAGCAGCCCCGGACAGGTTTACAATGAGCAGTTCTTC
abundance: NA; v_gene: TRBV27; d_gene: NA; len: 15; j_gene: TRBJ1-1; CDR3aa: CASSIPGTKNTEAFF; CDR3nt: TGTGCCAGCAGTATACCCGGGACAAAGAACACTGAAGCTTTCTTT
abundance: NA; v_gene: TRBV30; d_gene: TRBD1; len: 13; j_gene: TRBJ1-5; CDR3aa: CAWSARGLGPQHF; CDR3nt: TGTGCCTGGAGTGCGAGGGGGCTGGGGCCCCAGCATTTT
abundance: NA; v_gene: TRBV19; d_gene: NA; len: 13; j_gene: TRBJ2-7; CDR3aa: CASSWRESYEQYF; CDR3nt: TGTGCCAGTTCGTGGAGGGAGTCCTACGAGCAGTACTTC
abundance: NA; v_gene: TRBV27; d_gene: NA; len: 14; j_gene: TRBJ2-3; CDR3aa: CASSLSMGPDTQYF; CDR3nt: TGTGCCAGCAGTTTATCGATGGGCCCAGATACGCAGTATTTT
abundance: few; v_gene: TRBV7-9; d_gene: NA; len: 16; j_gene: TRBJ1-1; CDR3aa: CSSSPRDKELNTEAFF; CDR3nt: TGTTCCAGCAGCCCCCGGGACAAGGAATTGAACACTGAAGCTTTCTTT
abundance: NA; v_gene: TRBV21-1; d_gene: NA; len: 17; j_gene: TRBJ2-3; CDR3aa: CASSKPPYPTSTDTQYF; CDR3nt: TGTGCCAGCAGCAAACCCCCCTATCCAACTAGCACAGATACGCAGTATTTT
abundance: few; v_gene: TRBV30; d_gene: NA; len: 13; j_gene: TRBJ2-2; CDR3aa: CAWSSTNTGELFF; CDR3nt: TGTGCCTGGAGTAGCACGAACACCGGGGAGCTGTTTTTT
abundance: NA; v_gene: TRBV30; d_gene: TRBD1; len: 14; j_gene: TRBJ1-1; CDR3aa: CAWSEGAVNTEAFF; CDR3nt: TGTGCCTGGAGCGAGGGGGCAGTGAACACTGAAGCTTTCTTT
abundance: NA; v_gene: TRBV6-1; d_gene: TRBD2; len: 15; j_gene: TRBJ2-1; CDR3aa: CASSEDSGSINEQFF; CDR3nt: TGTGCCAGCAGTGAAGATAGCGGGAGTATAAATGAGCAGTTCTTC
abundance: NA; v_gene: TRBV6-6; d_gene: NA; len: 14; j_gene: TRBJ2-7; CDR3aa: CASSYVDTSYEQYF; CDR3nt: TGTGCCAGCAGTTACGTCGACACATCCTACGAGCAGTACTTC
abundance: NA; v_gene: TRBV30; d_gene: TRBD2; len: 15; j_gene: TRBJ2-2; CDR3aa: CAWSVAGGHTGELFF; CDR3nt: TGTGCCTGGAGTGTCGCGGGGGGCCATACCGGGGAGCTGTTTTTT
abundance: many; v_gene: TRBV25-1; d_gene: TRBD1; len: 15; j_gene: TRBJ2-7; CDR3aa: CASSIRTGSSYEQYF; CDR3nt: TGTGCCAGCAGTATCCGGACAGGGAGCTCCTACGAGCAGTACTTC
abundance: NA; v_gene: TRBV6-6; d_gene: TRBD1; len: 13; j_gene: TRBJ2-7; CDR3aa: CASKDRGNYEQYF; CDR3nt: TGTGCCAGCAAGGACAGGGGAAACTACGAGCAGTACTTC
abundance: NA; v_gene: TRBV2; d_gene: TRBD2; len: 17; j_gene: TRBJ2-7; CDR3aa: CASRGRLAGIISYEQYF; CDR3nt: TGTGCCAGCAGAGGCAGGCTAGCGGGTATCATCTCCTACGAGCAGTACTTC
abundance: NA; v_gene: TRBV6-1; d_gene: NA; len: 14; j_gene: TRBJ1-5; CDR3aa: CASSQGYSNQPQHF; CDR3nt: TGTGCCAGCAGTCAGGGGTATAGCAATCAGCCCCAGCATTTT
abundance: NA; v_gene: TRBV7-2; d_gene: TRBD2; len: 15; j_gene: TRBJ2-3; CDR3aa: CASSLYRTSEGTQYF; CDR3nt: TGTGCCAGCAGCTTATACAGAACTAGCGAGGGTACGCAGTATTTT
abundance: once; v_gene: TRBV5-1; d_gene: NA; len: 15; j_gene: TRBJ1-1; CDR3aa: CASSLSEALNTEAFF; CDR3nt: TGCGCCAGCAGCTTGTCCGAGGCATTGAACACTGAAGCTTTCTTT
abundance: NA; v_gene: TRBV25-1; d_gene: NA; len: 13; j_gene: TRBJ2-2; CDR3aa: CASTLTNTGELFF; CDR3nt: TGTGCCAGTACGCTTACTAACACCGGGGAGCTGTTTTTT
abundance: NA; v_gene: TRBV19; d_gene: TRBD1; len: 14; j_gene: TRBJ2-3; CDR3aa: CASSMGQPTDTQYF; CDR3nt: TGTGCCAGTAGTATGGGACAGCCGACAGATACGCAGTATTTT
abundance: NA; v_gene: TRBV15; d_gene: TRBD1; len: 15; j_gene: TRBJ1-1; CDR3aa: CATSRRDRLGGEAFF; CDR3nt: TGTGCCACCAGCAGGAGGGACAGGCTGGGCGGTGAAGCTTTCTTT
abundance: NA; v_gene: TRBV30; d_gene: NA; len: 19; j_gene: TRBJ2-4; CDR3aa: CAWTPYGGFGPPAKNSQYF; CDR3nt: TGTGCCTGGACTCCGTACGGGGGATTCGGTCCGCCGGCCAAAAACAGTCAGTACTTC
abundance: NA; v_gene: TRBV5-1; d_gene: TRBD1; len: 20; j_gene: TRBJ2-4; CDR3aa: CASSPSWRQGASGAKNIQYF; CDR3nt: TGCGCCAGCAGCCCCTCCTGGAGACAGGGGGCGTCTGGGGCCAAAAACATTCAGTACTTC
abundance: NA; v_gene: TRBV12-5; d_gene: TRBD1; len: 15; j_gene: TRBJ2-1; CDR3aa: CASGPGQGARNEQFF; CDR3nt: TGTGCTAGTGGACCCGGACAGGGGGCCCGCAATGAGCAGTTCTTC
abundance: few; v_gene: TRBV6-5; d_gene: NA; len: 16; j_gene: TRBJ2-4; CDR3aa: CASSYRQGWTKNSQYF; CDR3nt: TGTGCCAGCAGTTATCGGCAGGGTTGGACCAAAAACAGTCAGTACTTC
abundance: once; v_gene: TRBV7-9; d_gene: TRBD2; len: 15; j_gene: TRBJ2-5; CDR3aa: CASSFVAGERETQYF; CDR3nt: TGTGCCAGCAGCTTCGTTGCGGGGGAGAGGGAGACCCAGTACTTC
abundance: NA; v_gene: TRBV6-5; d_gene: NA; len: 13; j_gene: TRBJ2-2; CDR3aa: CASSGTSTGELFF; CDR3nt: TGTGCCAGCAGTGGGACTTCCACCGGGGAGCTGTTTTTT
abundance: few; v_gene: TRBV25-1; d_gene: TRBD2; len: 12; j_gene: TRBJ2-4; CDR3aa: CASRDLAGSQYF; CDR3nt: TGTGCCAGCAGGGACTTAGCGGGGAGTCAGTACTTC
abundance: NA; v_gene: TRBV19; d_gene: NA; len: 15; j_gene: TRBJ1-2; CDR3aa: CASSIIRTANYGYTF; CDR3nt: TGTGCCAGTAGTATTATCCGGACAGCTAACTATGGCTACACCTTC
abundance: NA; v_gene: TRBV11-2; d_gene: NA; len: 18; j_gene: TRBJ2-5; CDR3aa: CASSYPPRAGGIQETQYF; CDR3nt: TGTGCCAGCAGCTACCCACCCCGGGCAGGGGGGATTCAAGAGACCCAGTACTTC
abundance: once; v_gene: TRBV6-4; d_gene: TRBD1; len: 15; j_gene: TRBJ2-1; CDR3aa: CATGKGTGSYNEQFF; CDR3nt: TGTGCCACCGGGAAAGGGACAGGCTCCTACAATGAGCAGTTCTTC
abundance: NA; v_gene: TRBV12-1; d_gene: NA; len: 13; j_gene: TRBJ2-3; CDR3aa: CASTDRGLDTQYF; CDR3nt: TGTGCCAGCACGGACAGGGGTTTAGATACGCAGTATTTT
abundance: NA; v_gene: TRBV7-8; d_gene: TRBD1; len: 14; j_gene: TRBJ1-5; CDR3aa: CASSLETGRQPQHF; CDR3nt: TGTGCCAGCAGCCTGGAGACAGGGCGTCAGCCCCAGCATTTT